These 18 T cell receptor beta chains were all obtained from the same sample, sequenced in a study of control samples from healthy donors and cancer patients. Method: immunoSEQ multiplex PCR; TCRdb's copy keeps in-frame clones and lacks some. The data contain approximately 120,000 clones, about nine tenths of them singletons. Sequenced material: blood. These TCRs come from a middle-aged man in good health.

This chain uses TRBV10-3 with TRBJ1-6; possible D gene TRBD1, 5 bases. V lost 4 bases and J lost 7, with 23 bases in between. This CDR3 region has 18 residues. Germline V CDR1 and CDR2: ENHRY, SYGVKD. CDR3 nucleotides: TGTGCCATCAGTGGGAAACCCGGCGGGGGTCAGGTCAATTCACCCCTCCACTTT. Translating it yields CAISGKPGGGQVNSPLHF.

This chain joins TRBV4-3 and TRBJ2-3; a weak D match, TRBD2 (6 bases). Germline V gives CDR1 LGHNA, CDR2 YSLEER. CDR3 length equals 15 residues. V was cut by 6 bases and J by 5 bases, with 18 bases left in between. For the CDR3, the DNA is TGCGCCAGCAGGACCTCCCATGTCGGGGGAGATACGCAGTATTTT. Protein product: CASRTSHVGGDTQYF.

The chain recombines TRBV6-5 with TRBJ2-3; the match to TRBD2 covers 7 bases. The V segment lost 2 bases and the J segment 4 bases; nucleotides outside the gene matches: 3. The germline gives CDR1 MNHEY, CDR2 SVGAGI. This CDR3 has 14 amino acids. CDR3 region: CASSYGGGADTQYF. CDR3 coding DNA: TGTGCCAGCAGTTACGGCGGGGGTGCAGATACGCAGTATTTT.

This chain joins TRBV19 and TRBJ2-7; 8 bases match TRBD1. V dropped 5 bases and J dropped 2; count of bases not matched to a gene: 5. The CDR3 has 14 amino acids. The germline CDR1 and CDR2 sequences are LNHDA and SQIVND (reference sequence). Here the CDR3 reads CASSFSRGPYEQYF. The CDR3 bases are TGTGCCAGTAGTTTCTCCAGGGGGCCCTACGAGCAGTACTTC.

The gene calls are TRBV24-1 and TRBJ1-1; unclear D gene. The length of the CDR3 is 14 residues. Trimming removed 4 bases at V and 7 bases at J, with 15 bases between. Germline V gene lookup returns CDR1 KGHDR and CDR2 SFDVKD. CDR3 nucleotides: TGTGCCACCAGTGAATCCTTACCCCCGTTTGAAGCTTTCTTT. Amino acids: CATSESLPPFEAFF.

The V gene is TRBV9, the J gene TRBJ2-5; TRBD2 agrees at 13 bases. With V trimmed by 4 bases and J by 1 base, 4 bases remained unmatched. This CDR3 has 16 amino acids. Germline V lookup: CDR1 SGDLS, CDR2 YYNGEE. The CDR3 is CASSLLAGGSQETQYF. The CDR3, as DNA: TGTGCCAGCAGCCTACTAGCGGGGGGGTCCCAAGAGACCCAGTACTTC.

The CDR3 loop is CASSYSLSGVGEQYF. The CDR3 DNA follows: TGTGCCAGCAGTTACTCCCTTAGCGGAGTCGGCGAGCAGTACTTC. This chain links TRBV6-2 or TRBV6-3 with TRBJ2-7, with D perhaps TRBD2 (6 bases). Trimming removed 0 bases from V and 6 bases from J, with 15 bases in between. CDR1 is MNHEY, CDR2 SVGEGT, per germline. The length of the CDR3 is 15 residues.

The V call is TRBV9, the J call TRBJ2-5; D is uncertain. The CDR3 sequence is 14 residues long. V dropped 4 bases and J dropped 1 base, with 11 bases sitting between them. The V gene's germline CDR1 is SGDLS and CDR2 YYNGEE. The CDR3 DNA reads TGTGCCAGCAGCCCTTCTTCAGGCCAAGAGACCCAGTACTTC. Amino acids: CASSPSSGQETQYF.

The chain carries TRBV7-9 and TRBJ2-1; possible D gene TRBD1, 6 bases. Germline V gives CDR1 SEHNR, CDR2 FQNEAQ (reference sequence). V was pared by 5 bases and J by 0 bases, with 23 bases between. This CDR3 region has 19 residues. This CDR3 is CASSNTPDRLTYSYNEQFF. DNA of the CDR3: TGTGCCAGCAGCAACACCCCGGACAGACTAACCTACTCCTACAATGAGCAGTTCTTC.

The gene calls are TRBV18 and TRBJ2-7; 11 bases line up with TRBD1. This CDR3 comprises 19 residues. Trimming took 3 bases from V and 1 from J; bases not matched to a gene: 14. CDR1 is KGHSH and CDR2 is LQKENI in the germline V gene. The chain's CDR3 is CASSPWRTGGHLPSYEQYF. For the CDR3, the DNA is TGTGCCAGCTCACCGTGGCGGACAGGGGGCCACCTACCGTCCTACGAGCAGTACTTC.

The chain combines TRBV27 with TRBJ1-4, with D maybe TRBD1 (5 bases). CDR1 is MNHEY and CDR2 is SMNVEV in the germline V gene (reference sequence). This CDR3 spans 14 amino acids. Between the trimmed V and J ends, which lost 5 bases and 5 bases, there was a span of 12 bases. CDR3 sequence: CASSPHRGNEKLFF. The CDR3 DNA follows: TGTGCCAGCAGTCCGCACCGGGGCAATGAAAAACTGTTTTTT.

The rearrangement links TRBV11-1 to TRBJ1-6; 9 bases agree with TRBD1. CDR3 size: 15 residues. Germline loops: CDR1 SGHAT, CDR2 FQDESV (reference sequence). Trimming removed 0 bases from V and 7 bases from J; junction bases left unmatched: 1. The CDR3 is CASSLAGQGNSPLHF. As DNA, the CDR3 is TGTGCCAGCAGCTTAGCGGGACAGGGAAATTCACCCCTCCACTTT. The full variable domain, its missing parts supplied by reference TRBV11-1 and TRBJ1-6, is EAEVAQSPRYKITEKSQAVAFWCDPISGHATLYWYRQILGQGPELLVQFQDESVVDDSQLPKDRFSAERLKGVDSTLKIQPAELGDSAMYLCASSLAGQGNSPLHFGNGTRLTVT.

The chain uses TRBV29-1 and TRBJ1-1; D is perhaps TRBD1 (5 bases). CDR1 is SQVTM and CDR2 is ANQGSEA in the germline V gene. The CDR3 extends over 12 amino acids. Trimming stripped 5 bases from V and 3 bases from J, with 10 bases between. The CDR3 loop is CSVREGYTEAFF. The CDR3 DNA reads TGCAGCGTTAGGGAGGGGTACACTGAAGCTTTCTTT.

This chain uses TRBV9 with TRBJ2-7; 8 bases agree with TRBD1. The CDR3 runs 15 residues. In germline, CDR1 is SGDLS, CDR2 YYNGEE. The junction had 2 bases not matched to a gene; V was cut back by 0 bases and J by 0 bases. The CDR3 DNA reads TGTGCCAGCAGCGTAGGGACAGGGAGCTCCTACGAGCAGTACTTC. Residues: CASSVGTGSSYEQYF. The full variable domain, completed using reference TRBV9 and TRBJ2-7, is DSGVTQTPKHLITATGQRVTLRCSPRSGDLSVYWYQQSLDQGLQFLIQYYNGEERAKGNILERFSAQQFPDLHSELNLSSLELGDSALYFCASSVGTGSSYEQYFGPGTRLTVT.

This clone showed up just a few times. The rearrangement uses TRBV2 and TRBJ1-5; D is undetermined. CDR1 and CDR2 from the germline V gene are SNHLY and FYNNEI. The CDR3 extends over 13 amino acids. Trimming left V 6 bases short and J 3 bases short, with 9 bases between. CDR3 in DNA: TGTGCCAGCAGAGCCTTTAACAATCAGCCCCAGCATTTT. Protein sequence: CASRAFNNQPQHF.

This clone was seen a few times. The chain joins TRBV7-6 to TRBJ1-3, with 7 bases identical to TRBD1. The trim removed 1 base at V and 0 bases at J, leaving 6 bases unmatched. CDR3 length: 17 amino acids. Looked up from germline, CDR1 is SGHVS and CDR2 is FNYEAQ. CDR3 amino acids: CASSLGGQASSGNTIYF. The CDR3 nucleotides are TGTGCCAGCAGCTTAGGCGGACAGGCCAGCTCTGGAAACACCATATATTTT.

The V gene is TRBV25-1, the J gene TRBJ2-3, with 8 bases that match TRBD2. Germline loops: CDR1 MGHDK, CDR2 SYGVNS. The CDR3 spans 16 residues. The V segment lost 2 bases and the J segment 0 bases; nucleotides outside the gene matches: 4. For the CDR3, the DNA is TGTGCCAGCAGTGAACGGGGGGGCCCTAGCACAGATACGCAGTATTTT. It encodes CASSERGGPSTDTQYF.

The chain's CDR3 is CASSPLGRDRGLNTGELFF. CDR3 DNA: TGTGCCAGCAGTCCCCTCGGCCGGGACAGGGGTTTGAACACCGGGGAGCTGTTTTTT. V and J are TRBV7-9 and TRBJ2-2; 10 bases agree with TRBD1. V gave up 6 bases and J gave up 1 base; unmatched junction bases: 14. Germline V lookup: CDR1 SEHNR, CDR2 FQNEAQ (reference sequence). The CDR3 has 19 residues. The complete variable domain, with remaining parts taken from reference TRBV7-9 and TRBJ2-2, reads DTGVSQNPRHKITKRGQNVTFRCDPISEHNRLYWYRQTLGQGPEFLTYFQNEAQLEKSRLLSDRFSAERPKGSFSTLEIQRTEQGDSAMYLCASSPLGRDRGLNTGELFFGEGSRLTVL.